This T cell receptor (beta chain) was observed in a study of cytomegalovirus exposure and HLA in healthy donors. The CDR3 loop spans 15 amino acids. CDR1 is MNHEY, CDR2 SVGAGI, per germline. V shed 6 bases and J shed 8 bases, with 22 bases lying between them. PCR amplification relied on 60 Vbeta primers (plus 13 Jbeta primers). Clones were read by immunoSEQ multiplex PCR, and TCRdb kept only the in-frame ones, dropping some. The repertoire has approximately 100,000 clones, over 70% of them found once; the top ten carry roughly 0.79%. The sample consisted of PBMCs. This chain links TRBV6-5 with TRBJ1-2, with a possible D match to TRBD1 (5 bases). This sequence originates from a boy under 18 in good health and CMV-seronegative. The CDR3 here is CASSPGGPGGRGYTF. The CDR3, as DNA: TGTGCCAGCAGCCCGGGGGGACCGGGCGGGAGGGGCTACACCTTC.